This paragraph reports one T cell receptor (beta chain). Its matching antigen is unknown. The PCR ran on 60 Vbeta and 13 Jbeta primers. Only in-frame clones appear in the TCRdb table, and some are missing; sequencing was by immunoSEQ multiplex PCR. This sample yields 150,000 to 180,000 clones, of which around 80% are seen a single time; 3% to 4% belongs to the top ten. Germline lookup yields CDR1 SGHKS and CDR2 YYEKEE (reference sequence). CDR3 length equals 14 residues. V dropped 6 bases and J dropped 4 bases, with 16 bases sitting between them. This specimen comes from a study of cytomegalovirus exposure and HLA in healthy donors. Study-level findings and limits: A later analysis found common viral pathogens apparently linked to several of the most significant clusters.

The specimen sequenced was PBMCs. The chain employs TRBV5-5 and TRBJ1-1; D is ambiguous. The sequence derives from a woman aged 35 to 49 in good health and CMV-seronegative. The CDR3: CASTLAGLITEAFF. CDR3 DNA: TGTGCCAGCACCCTGGCGGGCCTAATCACTGAAGCTTTCTTT.